This T cell receptor beta chain was sequenced during a study of blood T cell repertoires in COVID-19. Study-level background: Sites in the United States, Italy and Spain provided acute and convalescent COVID-19 samples. From T cells, B-cell-depleted T cells, or PBMCs came the material, which was cDNA or gDNA.

V gave up 3 bases and J gave up 0 bases, with 11 bases separating them. In germline, CDR1 is KGHSH, CDR2 LQKENI. The CDR3 totals 15 residues. As originally analysed: For nucleated cells, counts were estimated from reference gene primer amplification. Using immunoSEQ multiplex PCR, the repertoire was profiled, and TCRdb retains in-frame clones only, with some absent. The V and J calls and clone size were taken over from that table, and D and trimming were inferred from the DNA. The table has around 200,000 clones, approximately 84% seen once. The sequence came from a man between 35 and 55 years old with active or convalescent COVID-19. Sequencing input: peripheral blood. The rearrangement uses TRBV18 and TRBJ1-2; unclear D gene. CDR3: CASSPSMGANYGYTF. CDR3 nucleotide sequence: TGTGCCAGCTCACCCTCGATGGGAGCTAACTATGGCTACACCTTC.